Presented here are 17 T cell receptor beta chains from one specimen sequenced in a study of cytomegalovirus exposure and HLA in healthy donors (dated by TCRdb to 2016 to 2017). Library creation used the immunoSEQ multiplex PCR assay. For the multiplex PCR, a mixture combining 60 forward primers for TCR Vbeta segments and 13 reverse primers for TCR Jbeta segments was used. Imported from immuneACCESS, the table was reduced by TCRdb to in-frame sequences with V and J called. These copies leave out some clones; in studies compared against another copy, an unresolved V gene accounts for under half, and the cause of the remainder is not known. This sample comprises 110,000 to 150,000 clones, about two thirds of them detected only once. The ten largest make up 2.1% of the sample. Material for sequencing was PBMCs. These receptors all come from a woman aged 55-70 years in good health and CMV-seropositive.

The chain links TRBV4-1 to TRBJ1-3; D gene ambiguous. V gave up 3 bases and J gave up 4 bases, with 7 bases separating them. The CDR3 is made up of 13 amino acids. Germline V gene lookup returns CDR1 MGHRA and CDR2 YSYEKL. The CDR3 here is CASSQGLGNTIYF. CDR3 DNA sequence: TGCGCCAGCAGCCAGGGCCTCGGAAACACCATATATTTT.

The J gene is TRBJ2-7, the V gene TRBV28; the match to TRBD1 covers 7 bases. The CDR3 consists of 14 residues. Germline trimming cut 5 bases from V and 2 bases from J; bases unmatched to any gene: 6. Germline CDR1 is MDHEN and CDR2 is SYDVKM. CDR3 bases: TGTGCCAGCAGTCAACCCGGGACAGCCTACGAGCAGTACTTC. It specifies CASSQPGTAYEQYF.

The V gene is TRBV7-9, the J gene TRBJ2-1; the match to TRBD1 covers 9 bases. The ends lost 5 bases at V and 7 bases at J; junction bases unmatched: 9. Germline V gives CDR1 SEHNR, CDR2 FQNEAQ (reference sequence). This CDR3 region has 15 residues. CDR3 loop: CASSLPGQGLNEQFF. DNA for the CDR3: TGTGCCAGCAGCCTCCCGGGACAGGGTTTGAATGAGCAGTTCTTC.

The chain uses TRBV5-1 and TRBJ2-1; TRBD2 agrees at 10 bases. This CDR3 region has 15 residues. The germline V gene encodes CDR1 SGHRS and CDR2 YFSETQ. V lost 3 bases to trimming and J lost 4 bases; unmatched junction nucleotides: 4. As DNA, the CDR3 is TGCGCCAGCAGCTCCGGGACTAGCGTTTACAATGAGCAGTTCTTC. Translated: CASSSGTSVYNEQFF.

The rearrangement uses TRBV20-1 and TRBJ2-1; D not resolved. This CDR3 is 10 amino acids long. Trimming removed 6 bases from V and 4 bases from J, with 4 bases in between. Per germline, CDR1 DFQATT and CDR2 SNEGSKA (reference sequence). This CDR3 reads CSAMYNEQFF. DNA of the CDR3: TGCAGTGCCATGTACAATGAGCAGTTCTTC.

The gene calls are TRBV6-6 and TRBJ2-3, with 11 bases aligning to TRBD2. V lost 2 bases, J lost 4 bases, and 2 bases stayed unmatched. Germline CDR1 reads MNHNY; CDR2 reads SVGAGI (reference sequence). The CDR3 covers 15 residues. In DNA, the CDR3 is TGTGCCAGCAGTTACATGACTAGCGGGGCAGATACGCAGTATTTT. It is translated as CASSYMTSGADTQYF.

The chain joins TRBV6-1 to TRBJ2-1; TRBD2 matches 10 bases. The CDR3 spans 18 residues. The J segment lost 2 bases and the V segment lost 4 bases, leaving 11 bases of the junction unmatched. The germline V gene encodes CDR1 MNHNS and CDR2 SASEGT. The CDR3 region has the DNA TGTGCCAGCAGTGTCACACTGGGGCTAGCGGGGGCCTACAATGAGCAGTTCTTC. It is translated as CASSVTLGLAGAYNEQFF.

The chain combines TRBV7-2 with TRBJ2-1; 8 bases line up with TRBD2. Germline CDR1 is SGHTA and CDR2 is FQGNSA. The CDR3 is 18 amino acids. Trimming at V came to 3 bases and at J to 5 bases, leaving 15 bases not matched to a gene. The CDR3 coding sequence is TGTGCCAGCAGCTTCTTTTTTCGGGAGGGCCTGGGAAACAATGAGCAGTTCTTC. Its translation is CASSFFFREGLGNNEQFF.

This clone was picked up a small number of times. V gene TRBV5-1 combines with J gene TRBJ1-1; D not resolved. CDR3 length equals 16 residues. The germline V and J ends were trimmed by 3 bases and 0 bases, with 15 bases remaining between them. The germline V gene has CDR1 SGHRS and CDR2 YFSETQ. The CDR3 protein is CASSSQPGTMNTEAFF. Here the CDR3 DNA reads TGCGCCAGCAGCTCGCAACCGGGAACCATGAACACTGAAGCTTTCTTT.

Note on this clone: One end of the junction varies from germline; a read error may be responsible. This chain connects TRBV25-1 to TRBJ2-1, with TRBD2 as a possible D gene (6 bases). Germline lookup yields CDR1 MGHDK and CDR2 SYGVNS. The CDR3 contains 17 residues. The DNA of the CDR3 is TGTGCCAGCAGGGGGGTGGAGGGCGCAGGGTCCTTCAATGAGCAGTTCTTC. It specifies CASRGVEGAGSFNEQFF.

V is TRBV7-8 and J is TRBJ1-2, with D unresolved. There are 14 residues in the CDR3. Trimming removed 5 bases at V and 4 bases at J, with 14 bases between. In germline, CDR1 is SGHVS, CDR2 FQNEAQ. DNA of the CDR3: TGTGCCAGCAGCCCCGGCAGCAGACTCTATGGCTACACCTTC. This gives the protein CASSPGSRLYGYTF.

CDR3 sequence (DNA): TGTGCCAGCAGCCAAACTCGCGGGGAGGAGCCCCAGCATTTT. Translating gives CASSQTRGEEPQHF. The chain carries TRBV11-2 and TRBJ1-5; D remains ambiguous. CDR1 is SGHAT, CDR2 FQNNGV, per germline. CDR3 length: 14 residues. V was trimmed by 5 bases and J by 8 bases, leaving 16 bases between them.

The chain joins TRBV27 to TRBJ1-2, with D hard to call. Germline V lookup: CDR1 MNHEY, CDR2 SMNVEV (reference sequence). The CDR3 covers 14 residues. V dropped 0 bases and J dropped 4 bases, with 9 bases sitting between them. CDR3 in DNA: TGTGCCAGCAGTTTATCGCGTCGCTCCTATGGCTACACCTTC. Translating gives CASSLSRRSYGYTF.

The rearrangement joins TRBV28 to TRBJ1-5; D possibly corresponds to TRBD1 (5 bases). The CDR3 extends over 14 amino acids. Looked up from germline, CDR1 is MDHEN and CDR2 is SYDVKM. V was cut by 5 bases and J by 1 base, with 9 bases left in between. The CDR3 spells CASSPTVSNQPQHF. The CDR3 nucleotides are TGTGCCAGCAGTCCGACAGTGAGCAATCAGCCCCAGCATTTT.

The gene calls are TRBV7-6 and TRBJ2-5, with D uncertain. Germline CDR1 reads SGHVS; CDR2 reads FNYEAQ. Deletions cut 3 bases from V and 4 bases from J, with 3 bases between. The CDR3 is made up of 11 amino acids. CDR3 nucleotides: TGTGCCAGCAGCTTCGGAGAGACCCAGTACTTC. Encoded protein: CASSFGETQYF.

This clone was detected once. CDR3 sequence (DNA): TGCGCCAGCAGCTTGGGAGCGGGGCAGGGAGGGAATCAGCCCCAGCATTTT. The encoded protein is CASSLGAGQGGNQPQHF. The J gene is TRBJ1-5, the V gene TRBV5-1; D is possibly TRBD1 (5 bases). Germline V gives CDR1 SGHRS, CDR2 YFSETQ. V lost 0 bases, J lost 4 bases, and 17 bases lay in between. The CDR3 consists of 17 residues.

The rearrangement links TRBV5-8 to TRBJ1-3; D not certain. Germline CDR1 and CDR2: SGHTS and YDEGEE. Trimming cost V 6 bases and J 4 bases, with 14 bases left between them. The CDR3 totals 14 residues. The CDR3 is CASMSGALGNTIYF. The CDR3 DNA reads as TGTGCCAGCATGTCTGGAGCACTGGGAAACACCATATATTTT.